This TCR beta chain comes out of a study of patients and donors after allogeneic stem cell transplantation. Deletions cut 6 bases from V and 8 bases from J, with 8 bases between. CDR3 length: 11 residues. Via MiXCR, TCRdb re-called the RT-PCR reads, giving one row per CDR3 protein. The sample has approximately 160,000 distinct CDR3 sequences, approximately 24% seen once. This TCR came from a human donor who was either an allogeneic HSCT recipient or a stem cell or donor lymphocyte infusion donor (not recorded which). It is not recorded whose cells these are; they may come from a transplant donor. The sample taken for sequencing was blood, either unsorted or a sorted T cell fraction (not recorded which). The chain is built from TRBV12-3 or TRBV12-4 and TRBJ2-1; D not resolved. In nucleotides, the CDR3 is TGTGCCAGCAGCCACGGCGATGAGCAGTTCTTC. Translating gives CASSHGDEQFF.